These T cell receptor beta chains were read from a single sample in a study of shared clonotypes between healthy human individuals. Clones were read by immunoSEQ multiplex PCR, and TCRdb kept only the in-frame ones, dropping some. The sample yields approximately 600,000 clones, roughly 95% seen once. Sequencing was performed on naive CD8+ T cells sorted from blood. The receptors were gathered from a woman aged 25 to 39 in good health. Both conserved end residues are part of each CDR3. D genes are given only for firm matches. Clone size appears in some rows only: once, few, many, or a class for an expanded clone.

abundance	j_gene	d_gene	v_gene	CDR3aa	CDR3nt
.	TRBJ2-3	TRBD2	TRBV5-1	CASSPSGSLDTQYF	TGCGCCAGCAGTCCCAGCGGGAGTCTTGATACGCAGTATTTT
.	TRBJ2-7	.	TRBV13	CASSVMGEGPLYEQYF	TGTGCCAGCAGCGTTATGGGAGAGGGCCCCCTATACGAGCAGTACTTC
.	TRBJ2-7	.	TRBV27	CASGVYEQYF	TGTGCCAGTGGGGTCTACGAGCAGTACTTC
.	TRBJ1-2	TRBD1	TRBV2	CASSGGTGNGYTF	TGTGCCAGCAGTGGTGGGACAGGGAATGGCTACACCTTC
.	TRBJ2-7	TRBD1	TRBV7-9	CASSLTRPDRGITYEQYF	TGTGCCAGCAGCTTAACCCGCCCCGACAGGGGGATAACCTACGAGCAGTACTTC
.	TRBJ2-2	.	TRBV29-1	CSVKTGLNTGELFF	TGCAGCGTAAAAACGGGACTCAACACCGGGGAGCTGTTTTTT
.	TRBJ2-1	TRBD2	TRBV10-1	CASSERTSNEQFF	TGCGCCAGCAGTGAGAGGACTAGCAATGAGCAGTTCTTC
.	TRBJ2-7	.	TRBV30	CAWRGTASSYEQYF	TGTGCCTGGAGGGGGACGGCGAGCTCCTACGAGCAGTACTTC
few	TRBJ2-5	.	TRBV11-2	CASSGETQYF	TGTGCCAGCAGCGGCGAGACCCAGTACTTC
once	TRBJ2-7	.	TRBV5-1	CASRGSGSSSYEQYF	TGCGCCAGCAGAGGTTCGGGGAGCAGCTCCTACGAGCAGTACTTC
.	TRBJ1-2	.	TRBV20-1	CSATGGYGYTF	TGCAGTGCGACCGGGGGGTATGGCTACACCTTC
.	TRBJ2-7	TRBD2	TRBV7-2	CASSPRGTSGSYEQYF	TGTGCCAGCAGCCCGAGGGGGACTAGCGGGAGCTACGAGCAGTACTTC
.	TRBJ1-2	.	TRBV6-5	CASSQLDLDGYTF	TGTGCCAGCAGCCAATTGGACTTAGATGGCTACACCTTC
.	TRBJ2-7	TRBD1	TRBV27	CASSLSMGQGRYEQYF	TGTGCCAGCAGTTTATCGATGGGACAGGGACGTTACGAGCAGTACTTC
.	TRBJ2-3	TRBD2	TRBV19	CASSIGLAGLTDTQYF	TGTGCCAGTAGTATAGGACTAGCGGGACTCACAGATACGCAGTATTTT
.	TRBJ2-5	TRBD2	TRBV5-1	CASSGGTSGETQYF	TGCGCCAGCAGCGGAGGGACTAGCGGGGAGACCCAGTACTTC
.	TRBJ1-2	TRBD1	TRBV5-6	CASSSRGLGYTF	TGTGCCAGCAGCTCCAGGGGGCTCGGCTACACCTTC
.	TRBJ1-3	.	TRBV6-5	CASSHRVSGNTIYF	TGTGCCAGCAGCCACAGGGTCTCTGGAAACACCATATATTTT
.	TRBJ2-7	TRBD1	TRBV19	CASKTGTGGSYEQYF	TGTGCCAGTAAGACCGGGACAGGGGGGTCCTACGAGCAGTACTTC
.	TRBJ1-4	.	TRBV7-9	CASSGATGFEKLFF	TGTGCCAGCTCGGGAGCTACCGGGTTTGAAAAACTGTTTTTT
.	TRBJ2-6	TRBD2	TRBV28	CASSSGLAGGHSGANVLTF	TGTGCCAGCAGTTCAGGACTAGCGGGAGGTCACTCTGGGGCCAACGTCCTGACTTTC
.	TRBJ1-3	.	TRBV5-6	CASSLGLAGNTIYF	TGTGCCAGCAGCTTGGGTCTTGCGGGAAACACCATATATTTT
.	TRBJ2-2	.	TRBV6-6	CASSYSVGERTGELFF	TGTGCCAGCAGTTACTCGGTAGGGGAACGCACCGGGGAGCTGTTTTTT
.	TRBJ2-7	TRBD2	TRBV28	CASKGLAGFFYEQYF	TGTGCCAGCAAGGGACTAGCGGGATTTTTCTACGAGCAGTACTTC
.	TRBJ2-3	.	TRBV28	CASSQLDRLTDTQYF	TGTGCCAGCAGCCAACTCGACAGACTCACAGATACGCAGTATTTT
.	TRBJ2-7	TRBD2	TRBV7-9	CASSPSGGSYEQYF	TGTGCCAGCAGCCCCTCGGGAGGCTCCTACGAGCAGTACTTC
.	TRBJ1-3	.	TRBV5-6	CASSLAISGNTIYF	TGTGCCAGCAGCTTGGCCATCTCTGGAAACACCATATATTTT
.	TRBJ2-1	TRBD2	TRBV5-6	CASSVTSGSYNEQFF	TGTGCCAGCAGCGTTACTAGCGGGTCCTACAATGAGCAGTTCTTC
.	TRBJ1-2	.	TRBV6-1	CASSESLRGTWYGYTF	TGTGCCAGCAGTGAAAGCCTGCGTGGGACCTGGTATGGCTACACCTTC
.	TRBJ2-7	.	TRBV7-2	CASSLNWLVGIGYEQYF	TGTGCCAGCAGCTTAAATTGGTTGGTTGGGATTGGTTACGAGCAGTACTTC
.	TRBJ1-2	.	TRBV5-1	CASSPFPGRGFYGYTF	TGCGCCAGCAGTCCTTTTCCAGGGAGGGGGTTCTATGGCTACACCTTC
.	TRBJ2-2	.	TRBV28	CASGTGAPNTGELFF	TGTGCCAGCGGGACTGGGGCCCCGAACACCGGGGAGCTGTTTTTT
.	TRBJ2-1	TRBD2	TRBV18	CASSPPELAVYNEQFF	TGTGCCAGCTCACCACCGGAACTAGCGGTATACAATGAGCAGTTCTTC
.	TRBJ1-2	TRBD1	TRBV4-1	CASRRFQGAKGYGYTF	TGCGCCAGCAGACGTTTCCAGGGGGCAAAAGGATATGGCTACACCTTC
.	TRBJ2-3	.	TRBV9	CASSEGTSAASDTQYF	TGTGCCAGCAGCGAAGGTACGAGCGCGGCATCAGATACGCAGTATTTT
.	TRBJ2-1	.	TRBV19	CASRDYVDEQFF	TGTGCCAGTAGGGACTACGTCGATGAGCAGTTCTTC
few	TRBJ2-7	.	TRBV28	CASSDFYEQYF	TGTGCCAGCAGTGACTTCTACGAGCAGTACTTC
.	TRBJ2-5	.	TRBV10-3	CAISESGSQETQYF	TGTGCCATCAGTGAGTCTGGGTCACAAGAGACCCAGTACTTC
.	TRBJ2-1	.	TRBV19	CASSIGFGNYNEQFF	TGTGCCAGTAGTATCGGGTTCGGCAATTACAATGAGCAGTTCTTC
.	TRBJ2-7	TRBD2	TRBV27	CASRLAGAPYEQYF	TGTGCCAGCAGGCTAGCGGGAGCCCCATACGAGCAGTACTTC
.	TRBJ2-1	TRBD2	TRBV27	CASSSLLAGGPDEQFF	TGTGCCAGCAGCAGCCTACTAGCGGGAGGGCCTGATGAGCAGTTCTTC
.	TRBJ1-1	.	TRBV5-1	CASSLGLGQIMNTEAFF	TGCGCCAGCAGCTTGGGCTTAGGCCAGATAATGAACACTGAAGCTTTCTTT
once	TRBJ2-7	.	TRBV29-1	CSVEELGGIHEQYF	TGCAGCGTTGAAGAATTGGGCGGGATCCACGAGCAGTACTTC
.	TRBJ1-1	.	TRBV28	CASTFRLNTEAFF	TGTGCCAGCACCTTTAGACTGAACACTGAAGCTTTCTTT
.	TRBJ2-7	.	TRBV28	CASSPVLANEQYF	TGTGCCAGCAGTCCCGTGCTAGCTAACGAGCAGTACTTC
.	TRBJ1-4	TRBD1	TRBV27	CASRLDRESIF	TGTGCCAGCAGGCTGGACAGGGAGAGTATCTTT
.	TRBJ1-2	TRBD1	TRBV28	CASSYSTGTGSGYTF	TGTGCCAGCAGTTATTCAACCGGGACAGGTTCTGGCTACACCTTC
.	TRBJ2-7	.	TRBV11-2	CASSLAQGSYEQYF	TGTGCCAGCAGCTTGGCCCAGGGGTCCTACGAGCAGTACTTC
few	TRBJ1-1	.	TRBV10-3	CAISETGTEAFF	TGTGCCATCAGTGAGACCGGGACAGAAGCTTTCTTT
.	TRBJ2-7	.	TRBV13	CASSLVLKYPPEQYF	TGTGCCAGCAGCTTAGTTTTAAAGTACCCACCCGAGCAGTACTTC
.	TRBJ2-1	.	TRBV5-4	CASSSTGWDEQFF	TGTGCCAGCAGCTCCACCGGGTGGGATGAGCAGTTCTTC
.	TRBJ2-2	.	TRBV27	CASSFGGTGELFF	TGTGCCAGCAGTTTTGGCGGCACCGGGGAGCTGTTTTTT